Below, 16 T cell receptor beta chains from the same sample are listed, as sequenced in a study of neurological immune-mediated disorders. TCRdb reanalysed the 5' RACE reads using MiXCR and keeps one entry per CDR3 protein. The sample carries 80,000 to 95,000 distinct CDR3 sequences, under 4.5% recorded once. Input material: PBMCs. These receptors originate from a woman aged 50 to 60 with multiple sclerosis.

As for this clonotype: Given a much more abundant clone one base away, this may be a read error. The rearrangement joins TRBV5-8 to TRBJ2-4; 7 positions agree with TRBD1. Germline CDR1 is SGHTS and CDR2 is YDEGEE. The CDR3 has 14 residues. The CDR3 spells CASAPRDRKKIQYF. In DNA form, the CDR3 reads TGTGCCAGCGCGCCCCGGGACAGAAAAAAAATTCAGTACTTC.

There are many counts of this clonotype. The chain has TRBV11-2 and TRBJ1-2, with 7 bases that match TRBD1. This CDR3 is built from 14 residues. The J segment lost 6 bases and the V segment lost 5 bases, leaving 9 bases of the junction unmatched. CDR1 and CDR2 from the germline V gene are SGHAT and FQNNGV. CDR3 DNA: TGTGCCAGCAGCCGATACAGGGGTGATGATGGCTACACCTTC. Its protein is CASSRYRGDDGYTF.

This clonotype was seen at least ten times. The V and J genes are TRBV20-1 and TRBJ1-2; the D gene is possibly TRBD1 (5 bases). This CDR3 spans 13 amino acids. Germline V gene lookup returns CDR1 DFQATT and CDR2 SNEGSKA (reference sequence). V lost 5 bases, J lost 5 bases, and 15 bases lay in between. The CDR3 bases are TGCAGTGCTCCACGCCAGGGAAGATATGGCTACACCTTC. Its translation is CSAPRQGRYGYTF.

This clonotype appeared many times. This chain links TRBV10-3 with TRBJ1-1; D is possibly TRBD1 (5 bases). Germline CDR1 is ENHRY and CDR2 is SYGVKD. The CDR3 has 14 amino acids. V was pared by 3 bases and J by 4 bases, with 12 bases between. Here the CDR3 reads CAISEYGGITEAFF. DNA of the CDR3: TGTGCCATCAGTGAATATGGGGGTATCACTGAAGCTTTCTTT.

This clonotype was counted at least ten times. The V call is TRBV11-2, the J call TRBJ1-5; D is unresolved. Germline lookup yields CDR1 SGHAT and CDR2 FQNNGV. V was shortened by 5 bases and J by 9 bases, with 17 bases between the two germline ends. This CDR3 is 14 amino acids long. CDR3: CASSPSGPAGPQHF. The CDR3 DNA reads TGTGCCAGCAGCCCGTCCGGCCCGGCTGGGCCCCAGCATTTT.

The table lists this clonotype with many counts. This chain joins TRBV7-2 and TRBJ2-5, with a tentative D call TRBD2 (6 bases). V lost 3 bases and J lost 9, with 14 bases in between. This CDR3 region has 13 residues. The germline CDR1 and CDR2 sequences are SGHTA and FQGNSA. CDR3 region: CASSLGLDGAQYF. DNA for the CDR3: TGTGCCAGCAGCTTGGGACTCGATGGGGCCCAGTACTTC.

The sample holds many counts of this clonotype. The chain uses TRBV2 and TRBJ1-5; weak D call: TRBD1 (5 bases). This CDR3 comprises 15 residues. The V end was cut by 4 bases, the J end by 2 bases, with 12 bases between. In germline, CDR1 is SNHLY, CDR2 FYNNEI. CDR3 sequence reads: CASSGRVQGNQPQHF. Written as DNA, the CDR3 is TGTGCCAGCAGTGGCAGGGTTCAAGGCAATCAGCCCCAGCATTTT.

There are a few counts of this clonotype. V is TRBV5-1 and J is TRBJ2-4; D unresolved. V shed 0 bases and J shed 2 bases, with 6 bases lying between them. Per germline, CDR1 SGHRS and CDR2 YFSETQ. The CDR3 spans 14 residues. CDR3: CASSLEGSKNIQYF. CDR3 DNA sequence: TGCGCCAGCAGCTTGGAGGGATCCAAAAACATTCAGTACTTC.

This clonotype was observed many times. V is TRBV27 and J is TRBJ1-6; D not certain. The CDR3 has 15 amino acids. Per the germline V gene, CDR1 is MNHEY and CDR2 is SMNVEV (reference sequence). V dropped 5 bases and J dropped 9 bases, with 17 bases sitting between them. CDR3 residues: CASSLRMEVGSPLHF. DNA for the CDR3: TGTGCCAGCAGTCTCCGAATGGAAGTGGGTTCACCCCTCCACTTT.

This clonotype was recorded at least ten times. The rearrangement uses TRBV28 and TRBJ2-4; the D gene could be TRBD1 or TRBD2 (7 bases each). Germline CDR1 MDHEN, CDR2 SYDVKM. There are 17 residues in the CDR3. Trimming cost V 4 bases and J 3 bases, with 19 bases left between them. The CDR3 DNA reads TGTGCCAGCAGTTCCACGACAGGGAGGGGAATCAAAAACATTCAGTACTTC. Protein product: CASSSTTGRGIKNIQYF.

This clonotype was observed at least ten times. The DNA is left out, because the CDR3 cannot be placed on it with certainty; the CDR3 is given as TCRdb lists it. This sequence joins TRBV7-2 and TRBJ1-3. CDR1 is SGHTA and CDR2 is FQGNSA in the germline V gene. Counting both end residues, the CDR3 totals 15 amino acids. This CDR3 reads CASSLSVGSGNTTYF.

The DNA of the CDR3 is TGTGCCAGCAGCTTAGATACAGGGAGTACCTACGAGCAGTACTTC. As protein: CASSLDTGSTYEQYF. The rearrangement uses TRBV7-9 and TRBJ2-7; tentative D call: TRBD1 (6 bases). Germline loops: CDR1 SEHNR, CDR2 FQNEAQ (reference sequence). This CDR3 contains 15 residues. V dropped 1 base and J dropped 2 bases, with 12 bases sitting between them.

The chain links TRBV20-1 to TRBJ2-7; D is undetermined. The CDR3 has 11 amino acids. The V gene's germline CDR1 is DFQATT and CDR2 SNEGSKA (reference sequence). Trimming removed 6 bases at V and 6 bases at J, with 12 bases between. The CDR3, as DNA: TGCAGTGCCCTACGCGGTCTCGAGCAGTACTTC. Its protein is CSALRGLEQYF.

This clonotype was observed at least ten times. The chain couples TRBV15 to TRBJ1-2, with D uncertain. The CDR3 has 13 amino acids. Germline CDR1 is LNHNV and CDR2 is YYDKDF (reference sequence). The ends were cut back, 3 bases at V and 8 bases at J, with 13 bases in the middle. CDR3 residues: CATSSRNFEGYTF. The CDR3 DNA reads as TGTGCCACCAGCAGTAGGAATTTCGAAGGCTACACCTTC. The variable domain in full, with the rest retrieved from reference TRBV15 and TRBJ1-2, is DAMVIQNPRYQVTQFGKPVTLSCSQTLNHNVMYWYQQKSSQAPKLLFHYYDKDFNNEADTPDNFQSRRPNTSFCFLDIRSPGLGDTAMYLCATSSRNFEGYTFGSGTRLTVV.

This clonotype came up a few times. The rearrangement joins TRBV7-2 to TRBJ2-5; tentative D call: TRBD2 (7 bases). There are 15 residues in the CDR3. The V and J ends lost 1 base and 5 bases respectively, with 14 bases between them. From germline, CDR1 is SGHTA and CDR2 FQGNSA. The CDR3 region is CASSLGGGAWETQYF. CDR3 sequence (DNA): TGTGCCAGCAGCTTAGGAGGGGGGGCCTGGGAGACCCAGTACTTC.

This clonotype was seen a few times. This may arise from a read error, as a much more abundant clone is one base away. The chain carries TRBV7-2 and TRBJ2-3; D remains unclear. V shed 2 bases and J shed 3 bases, with 9 bases lying between them. This CDR3 contains 14 residues. Per the germline V gene, CDR1 is SGHTA and CDR2 is FQGNSA. The CDR3 DNA follows: TGTGCCAGCAGCTTAAGCAACGGAACAGATACGCAGTATTTT. Translated: CASSLSNGTDTQYF.